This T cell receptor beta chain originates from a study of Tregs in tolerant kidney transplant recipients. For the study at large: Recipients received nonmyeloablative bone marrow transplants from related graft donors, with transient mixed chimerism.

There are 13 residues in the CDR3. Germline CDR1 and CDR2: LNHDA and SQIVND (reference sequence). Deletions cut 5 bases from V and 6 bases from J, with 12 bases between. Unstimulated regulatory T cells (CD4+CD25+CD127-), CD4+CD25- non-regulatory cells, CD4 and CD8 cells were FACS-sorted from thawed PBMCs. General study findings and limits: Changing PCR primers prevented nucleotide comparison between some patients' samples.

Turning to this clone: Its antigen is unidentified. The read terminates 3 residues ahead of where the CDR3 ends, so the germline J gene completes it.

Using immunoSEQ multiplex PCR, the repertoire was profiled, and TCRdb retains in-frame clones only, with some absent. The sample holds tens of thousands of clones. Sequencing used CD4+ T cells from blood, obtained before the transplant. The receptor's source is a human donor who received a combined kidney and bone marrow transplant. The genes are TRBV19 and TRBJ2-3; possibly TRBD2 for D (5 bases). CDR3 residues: CASSASRGDTQYF. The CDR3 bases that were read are TGTGCCAGTAGTGCCTCGAGAGGGGATACG.